This T cell receptor (beta chain) was captured by sequencing in a study of blood T cell repertoires in COVID-19. Overall study context: The samples span acute and convalescent COVID-19 from the United States, Italy and Spain. Sources were T cells, B-cell-depleted T cells, or PBMCs; the material itself was cDNA or gDNA.

Authors' processing steps: Nucleated cell counts were estimated from reference gene primer amplification. Assay used: immunoSEQ multiplex PCR; TCRdb lists only in-frame clones, some missing. V, J and clone size are those of that table, while D and trimming were read from the DNA. Here the sample spans about 140,000 clones, 79% being singletons. In germline, CDR1 is SGHTA, CDR2 FQGNSA. V lost 5 bases to trimming and J lost 5 bases; unmatched junction nucleotides: 4. CDR3 length: 14 residues. This receptor was taken from a man aged 60 to 75 with acute or convalescent COVID-19. V gene TRBV7-2 combines with J gene TRBJ1-5; 9 bases line up with TRBD1. The sample comprised peripheral blood. The CDR3 nucleotides are TGTGCCAGCAGCCCCGGACAGGGGTATCAGCCCCAGCATTTT. This codes for CASSPGQGYQPQHF.